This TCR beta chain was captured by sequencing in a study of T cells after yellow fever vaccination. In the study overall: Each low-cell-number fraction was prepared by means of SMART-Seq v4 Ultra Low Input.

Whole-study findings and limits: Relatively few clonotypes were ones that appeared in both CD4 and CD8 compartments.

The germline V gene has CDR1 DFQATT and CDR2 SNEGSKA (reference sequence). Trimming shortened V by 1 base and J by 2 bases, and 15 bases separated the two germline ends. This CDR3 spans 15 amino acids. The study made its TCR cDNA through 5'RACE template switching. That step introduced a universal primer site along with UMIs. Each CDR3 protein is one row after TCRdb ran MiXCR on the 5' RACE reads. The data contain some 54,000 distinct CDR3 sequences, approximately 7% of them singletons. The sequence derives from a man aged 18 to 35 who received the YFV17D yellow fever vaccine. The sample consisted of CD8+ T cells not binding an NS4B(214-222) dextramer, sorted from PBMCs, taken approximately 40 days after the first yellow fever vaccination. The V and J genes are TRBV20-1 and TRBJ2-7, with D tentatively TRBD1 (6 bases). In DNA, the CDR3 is TGCAGTGCTAGAGCTCAAACAGGGTCAGCCTACGAGCAGTACTTC. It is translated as CSARAQTGSAYEQYF.